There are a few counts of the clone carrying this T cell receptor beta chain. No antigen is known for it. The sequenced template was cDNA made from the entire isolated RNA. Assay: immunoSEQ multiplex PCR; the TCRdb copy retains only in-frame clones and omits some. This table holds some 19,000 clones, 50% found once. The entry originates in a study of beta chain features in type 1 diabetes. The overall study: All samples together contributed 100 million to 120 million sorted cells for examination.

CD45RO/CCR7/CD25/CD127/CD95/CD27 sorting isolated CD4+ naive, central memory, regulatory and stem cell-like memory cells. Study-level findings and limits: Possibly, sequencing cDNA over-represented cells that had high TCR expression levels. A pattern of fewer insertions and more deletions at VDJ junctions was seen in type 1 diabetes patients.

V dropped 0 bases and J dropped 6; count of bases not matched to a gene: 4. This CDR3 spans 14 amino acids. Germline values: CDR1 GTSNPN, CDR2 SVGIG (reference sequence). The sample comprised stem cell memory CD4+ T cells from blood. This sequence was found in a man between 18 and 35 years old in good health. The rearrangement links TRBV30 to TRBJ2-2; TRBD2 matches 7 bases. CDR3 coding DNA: TGTGCCTGGAGTGTCATGGGAGGGTCCGGGGAGCTGTTTTTT. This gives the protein CAWSVMGGSGELFF.